This T cell receptor (beta chain) was found in a study of OX40 agonist ivuxolimab in advanced cancers. For the study at large: Every 2 weeks, patients received ivuxolimab intravenously, dosed at 0.01 to 10 mg/kg. Partial responses occurred in three patients (one hepatocellular carcinoma, two cutaneous melanoma).

Using immunoSEQ multiplex PCR, the repertoire was profiled, and TCRdb retains in-frame clones only, with some absent. The sample carries about 79,000 clones, 88% recorded once. Study results and caveats: With doses of 0.1 to 3.0 mg/kg, CD4+ and CD8+ blood T cells had undergone clonal expansion by week 6.

In regard to this clone: Antigen specificity is unknown.

Blood samples were obtained at baseline, cycle 4 day 1, and cycle 7 day 1. The TCR sequence derives from an adult with an advanced solid tumor such as melanoma, head and neck, liver or kidney cancer. Sequencing used CD4+ or CD8+ T cells sorted from blood, obtained in a trial of the OX40 agonist ivuxolimab.

The CDR3 sequence: CASTRPGLAPHEQYF. The CDR3 DNA follows: TGTGCCAGCACAAGACCGGGACTAGCTCCCCACGAGCAGTACTTC. J is TRBJ2-7 and V is TRBV28, with 9 positions matching TRBD2. Germline V gives CDR1 MDHEN, CDR2 SYDVKM. This CDR3 has 15 residues. J lost 5 bases, V lost 7 bases, and 12 bases had no gene match.